The present T cell receptor (gamma chain) was sequenced within a study of γδ T cells in repeated Plasmodium falciparum infection. About the research overall: Malaria-naive adults were infected with P. falciparum NF54 four times over around 600 days. Each infection was followed by sampling at 21 days, plus baseline and some pre-infection draws. Findings and limits, study-wide: Vgamma9/Vdelta2+ repertoires stayed stably polyclonal over time and infection. Vdelta2-negative gammadelta repertoires appeared less diverse and less shared in Malian than Australian children.

With CATT, TCRdb re-called clones from the multiplex PCR reads. The sample consists of 13,000 to 15,000 gamma-chain clones, 1.5% to 2% of them appearing once. This clone was picked up a small number of times. The antigen is unknown. One base separates it from a far larger clone, so it is likely a read error. The limits of the CDR3 on the DNA are not certain, so only TCRdb's listed CDR3 is given. Germline V gene data show CDR1 as VTNTFY and CDR2 as YDVSTARD (reference sequence). The CDR3 has 31 amino acids, counting both end residues. Vgamma9/Vdelta2+ and Vdelta2-negative gammadelta T cells were flow-sorted from PBMC for bulk sequencing.

The source is a pool of human donors (malaria-infected and uninfected, not separated). Here the V gene is TRGV3, but the J gene went uncalled. Sequencing was done on a sample of gamma-delta T cells from blood. CDR3 amino acids: CATWDRIIIRNSLAVEQHLLSQVSIGRIQHF.